The entry that follows covers one TCR beta chain sequence. The CDR3 contains 15 residues. The germline gives CDR1 LGHNA, CDR2 YNFKEQ. Between the trimmed V and J ends, which lost 0 bases and 5 bases, there was a span of 12 bases. The study drew participants aged about 18 to 95 years from some 23 US areas. Participants' own reports of clinical history determined their cohort assignment. Recovered status applied to Cohort 3 donors who had two consecutive negative PCRs. It also applied to those with clearance or with symptom resolution. Data came from immunoSEQ multiplex PCR; TCRdb stores just in-frame clones and leaves some out. The repertoire holds approximately 240,000 clones, with just over 90% as singletons. This specimen belongs to a study of blood T cell repertoires in COVID-19. On the study more broadly: PBMCs, B-cell-depleted T cells, or T cells were the source of the cDNA or gDNA that made up the material.

The rearrangement joins TRBV4-2 to TRBJ2-3; tentative D call: TRBD2 (6 bases). The source material was PBMCs or T cells enriched from blood (not recorded which). This clonotype was obtained from a woman aged 18 to 35 who had recovered from COVID-19. The CDR3 here is CASSQELGGGDTQYF. The CDR3 bases are TGTGCCAGCAGCCAAGAGTTGGGGGGAGGAGATACGCAGTATTTT.